The entry below gives a single TCR beta chain sequence along with its context. It has no known antigen specificity. Per-base qualities were not stored, and no clone one base away is much larger. TCRbeta CDR3 regions were amplified from genomic DNA by means of the immunoSEQ Assay, a bias-controlled multiplex PCR. From the authors' description of their analysis: The number of nucleated cells in each sample was estimated by amplification of reference gene primers within the assay. To quantify the absolute abundance of each unique TCRbeta CDR3 rearrangement, sequence reads were collapsed and filtered. For each sample, productive Simpson clonality was calculated as the square root of Simpson's diversity index across productive rearrangements. Entries here come from immuneACCESS through TCRdb and include only in-frame sequences with V and J called. Some clones fail to appear in such tables; in the studies checked, an unresolved V gene covers under half of the shortfall, and the cause of the remainder is unknown. D and trimming were read from the DNA, whereas the V and J calls and clone size are those reported in that table. The sample table records 84,000 or so clones; around 88% of these occur just once. Approximately 5.9% of the sample is held by the ten biggest clonotypes.

This specimen comes from a study of blood T cell repertoires in COVID-19 (dated by TCRdb to the early 2020s). Describing the broader study: The collaborator samples originated in the United States, Italy and Spain and spanned the acute and convalescent phases of COVID-19. The samples were drawn from two sources: the first 160 participants of the ongoing ImmuneRACE study, and approximately 1,300 subjects contributed by 6 global collaborators. The material from the prospective study consisted of cDNA or gDNA derived from T cells, B-cell-depleted T cells, or PBMCs. Deeply sampled blood TCRbeta repertoires from subjects exposed to, actively infected with, or recovered from COVID-19 were included in the dataset. The repertoires were released in a freely available public database meant as a resource for research on the immune response to SARS-CoV-2. Where available, HLA class I and class II types were taken from metadata supplied by the sample provider and were not determined by assay-based typing. Nearly every sample came with metadata listing a de-identified subject ID, COVID-19 status, age in years and sex. What the research found in general, with its limitations: The quantity of clinical and demographic metadata differed by source and by participant and was supplied without curation.

From the cysteine up to the phenylalanine, the CDR3 has a length of 15 residues. The sequence is cut down to CDR3 DNA, 45 bases in frame from base 1. The germline V gene encodes CDR1 SNHLY and CDR2 FYNNEI. Clipping removes 5 bases from V and 5 bases from J, with 9 as the unmatched junction base count. Collaborating institutions collected whole blood in K2EDTA tubes following their own protocols. For TCRbeta analysis, collaborator samples were shipped as frozen whole blood, as isolated PBMCs, or as DNA extracted from either sample type. The chain links TRBV2 with TRBJ1-5, with 7 bases in between that match TRBD1. The specimen was peripheral blood. This receptor was identified in a man in his fifties or sixties with acute or convalescent COVID-19. Read as DNA, the sequence is TGTGCCAGCAGTACAGACAGGGCGTGGGATCAGCCCCAGCATTTT. Translated, it reads CASSTDRAWDQPQHF. Extended through the reference TRBV2 and TRBJ1-5 proteins, this CDR3 yields the full variable domain: EPEVTQTPSHQVTQMGQEVILRCVPISNHLYFYWYRQILGQKVEFLVSFYNNEISEKSEIFDDQFSVERPDGSNFTLKIRSTKLEDSAMYFCASSTDRAWDQPQHFGDGTRLSIL.